Listed here is a single T cell receptor (beta chain). As originally analysed: Reference gene primer amplification in the assay estimated nucleated cell counts. Sequencing was performed with immunoSEQ multiplex PCR; in TCRdb, only in-frame clones are kept and a portion is missing. The DNA gave D and trimming, while V, J and clone size come from that table. Found here are hundreds of thousands of clones, 80% to 90% of them singletons; the top ten hold more than 0.8%. The data stem from a study of blood T cell repertoires in COVID-19. Overall study: Italy, Spain and the United States were the sources of the convalescent and acute COVID-19 samples.

The CDR3 covers 13 residues. Germline values: CDR1 SGHTS, CDR2 YDEGEE. V was trimmed by 4 bases and J by 3 bases, leaving 11 bases between them. Those who participated ranged in age from roughly 18 to 89 years and resided in about two dozen US areas. Donors in Cohort 3 who had recovered were those with two negative PCRs, healthcare professional clearance, or resolution of their symptoms. This clonotype was obtained from a man between 18 and 29 years old who had recovered from COVID-19. Sequenced: PBMCs or T cells enriched from blood (not recorded which). The gene calls are TRBV5-8 and TRBJ2-7, with TRBD1 as a possible D gene (6 bases). The CDR3 spells CASSKGHFYEQYF. CDR3 bases: TGTGCCAGCAGCAAGGGACACTTCTACGAGCAGTACTTC. Based on the CDR3 plus reference TRBV5-8 and TRBJ2-7, the full variable domain is EAGVTQSPTHLIKTRGQQATLRCSPISGHTSVYWYQQALGLGLQFLLWYDEGEERNRGNFPPRFSGRQFPNYSSELNVNALELEDSALYLCASSKGHFYEQYFGPGTRLTVT.